This T cell receptor beta chain was sequenced for a study of regulatory T cells in long-lasting Graves disease. Study in general: The definition of persistent Graves' disease was over 5 years of antithyroid drugs with positive TSH receptor antibodies. Broader study findings: TRBV28 was favored in persistent disease, as were TRBJ1-2 and TRBJ2-5.

Looked up from germline, CDR1 is MNHEY and CDR2 is SVGEGT. The CDR3 sequence is 16 residues long. The trim removed 2 bases at V and 6 bases at J, leaving 6 bases unmatched. Worth noting for this clonotype: Its antigen is not identified.

The authors built TCR beta libraries using iRepertoire HTBI primers and Arm-PCR of CDR3 regions. TCRdb recomputed calls from the multiplex PCR reads with MiXCR, one row per CDR3 protein. The table records under 500,000 distinct CDR3 sequences, around 20% of them present only once. Time point in this sample: persistent/refractory GD, antithyroid drugs over 5 years with positive TRAb. The TCR library was made from RNA extracted from PBMCs. The collection involved drawing around 8.5 milliliters of peripheral blood into EDTA tubes. The specimen was peripheral blood mononuclear cells (PBMCs), collected when the disease was refractory, from a patient treated with antithyroid drugs. The gene calls are TRBV6-2 or TRBV6-3 and TRBJ2-2, with TRBD1 matching over 10 bases. The sequence derives from a female donor with Graves disease. The CDR3 sequence: CASSYRGQGPSGELFF. CDR3 sequence (DNA): TGTGCCAGCAGTTACAGGGGACAGGGGCCCTCCGGGGAGCTGTTTTTT.